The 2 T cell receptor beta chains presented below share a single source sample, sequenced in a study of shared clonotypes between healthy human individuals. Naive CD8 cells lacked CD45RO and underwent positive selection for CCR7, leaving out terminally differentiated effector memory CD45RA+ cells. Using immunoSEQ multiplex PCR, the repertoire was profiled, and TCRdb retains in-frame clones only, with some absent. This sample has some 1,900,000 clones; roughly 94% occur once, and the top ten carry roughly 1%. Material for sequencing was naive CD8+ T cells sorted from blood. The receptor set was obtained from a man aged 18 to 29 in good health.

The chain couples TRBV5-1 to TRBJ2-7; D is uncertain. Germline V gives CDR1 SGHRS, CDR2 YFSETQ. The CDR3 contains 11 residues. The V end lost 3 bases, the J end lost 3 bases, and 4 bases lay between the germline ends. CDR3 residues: CASSSFYEQYF. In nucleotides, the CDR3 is TGCGCCAGCAGCTCCTTCTACGAGCAGTACTTC.

The CDR3 protein is CASSPYQETQYF. The CDR3 DNA reads as TGTGCCAGCAGCCCATACCAAGAGACCCAGTACTTC. This sequence joins TRBV13 and TRBJ2-5, with D uncertain. CDR3 length: 12 residues. Trimming removed 5 bases at V and 0 bases at J, with 4 bases between. CDR1 is PRHDT and CDR2 is FYEKMQ in the germline V gene (reference sequence). Together with reference TRBV13 and TRBJ2-5, the CDR3 gives the full variable domain: AAGVIQSPRHLIKEKRETATLKCYPIPRHDTVYWYQQGPGQDPQFLISFYEKMQSDKGSIPDRFSAQQFSDYHSELNMSSLELGDSALYFCASSPYQETQYFGPGTRLLVL.